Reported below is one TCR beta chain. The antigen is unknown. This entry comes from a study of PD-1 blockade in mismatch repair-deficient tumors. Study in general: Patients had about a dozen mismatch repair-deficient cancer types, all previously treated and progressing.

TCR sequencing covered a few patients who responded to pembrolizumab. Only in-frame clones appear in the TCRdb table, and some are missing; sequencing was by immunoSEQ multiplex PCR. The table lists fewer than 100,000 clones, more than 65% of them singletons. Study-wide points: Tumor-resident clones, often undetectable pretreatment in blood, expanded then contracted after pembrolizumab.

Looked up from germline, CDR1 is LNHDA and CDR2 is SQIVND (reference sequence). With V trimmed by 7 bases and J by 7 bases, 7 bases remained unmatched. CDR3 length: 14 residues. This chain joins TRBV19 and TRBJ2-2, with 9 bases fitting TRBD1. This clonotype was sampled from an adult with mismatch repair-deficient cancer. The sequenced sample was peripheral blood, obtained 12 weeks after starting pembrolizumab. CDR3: CASTWGQGNGELFF. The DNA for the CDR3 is TGTGCCAGTACTTGGGGACAGGGAAACGGGGAGCTGTTTTTT.